These 18 T cell receptor beta chains originate from one sample sequenced in a study of CXCR3-negative and CXCR3-positive naive CD8 T cells. The authors made the TRB cDNA libraries by 5' RACE using UMI labels. TCRdb reprocessed the 5' RACE reads and stores each CDR3 protein as one record, lacking DNA. The listing contains about 130,000 distinct CDR3 sequences. Material: naive CXCR3- CD8+ T cells from blood. Regarding subset: CD45RO-CCR7+CD27+CD95- naive CD8+ T cells lacking CXCR3 (TNR3-). The receptors originated from a human donor in good health. Some clones in this sample may be carry-over from other donors' samples.

V is TRBV19 and J is TRBJ2-1; TCRdb's D call, TRBD1, is unchecked because there is no DNA. This CDR3 region has 15 residues. Germline loops: CDR1 LNHDA, CDR2 SQIVND (reference sequence). This chain's CDR3 is CASRSDGTEGNEQFF.

This chain uses TRBV5-5 with TRBJ2-7. CDR1 is SGHKS, CDR2 YYEKEE, per germline (reference sequence). The CDR3 has 14 residues. The CDR3 region is CASSLVAVDYEQYF.

V is TRBV6-5 and J is TRBJ2-1; the D call of TRBD2 rests on TCRdb alone, since no DNA is present to check it. Per germline, CDR1 MNHEY and CDR2 SVGAGI. This CDR3 region has 15 residues. This CDR3 reads CAGSPLAGVGNEQFF.

CDR3: CASSLSGGVLSPLHF. The chain couples TRBV7-3 to TRBJ1-6; the TRBD1 assignment by TCRdb is unverifiable without DNA. Germline V lookup: CDR1 SGHTA, CDR2 FQGTGA. The CDR3 loop spans 15 amino acids.

CDR3 in amino acids: CASSQDWTPGELFF. V gene TRBV3-1 combines with J gene TRBJ2-2. The CDR3 runs to 14 residues. Germline CDR1 LGHDT, CDR2 YNNKEL (reference sequence). Combining the CDR3 with reference TRBV3-1 and TRBJ2-2 gives the whole variable domain DTAVSQTPKYLVTQMGNDKSIKCEQNLGHDTMYWYKQDSKKFLKIMFSYNNKELIINETVPNRFSPKSPDKAHLNLHINSLELGDSAVYFCASSQDWTPGELFFGEGSRLTVL.

The chain is built from TRBV11-2 and TRBJ1-5; as DNA is missing, the TRBD1 call by TCRdb cannot be tested. The CDR3 consists of 14 residues. Per the germline V gene, CDR1 is SGHAT and CDR2 is FQNNGV. Here the CDR3 reads CASSLTVRDAAPHF.

J is TRBJ1-1 and V is TRBV9; TCRdb lists TRBD1, though no DNA is available to test this call. This CDR3 is built from 14 residues. Germline CDR1 and CDR2: SGDLS and YYNGEE. This CDR3 reads CASSPAGLNTEAFF. Complete variable domain (other parts from reference TRBV9 and TRBJ1-1): DSGVTQTPKHLITATGQRVTLRCSPRSGDLSVYWYQQSLDQGLQFLIQYYNGEERAKGNILERFSAQQFPDLHSELNLSSLELGDSALYFCASSPAGLNTEAFFGQGTRLTVV.

The chain links TRBV10-3 to TRBJ2-1; TCRdb indicates TRBD2, and absent DNA this call remains unverified. The CDR3 has 14 amino acids. The germline V gene has CDR1 ENHRY and CDR2 SYGVKD. CDR3 amino acids: CAISGLGEYNEQFF.

The chain uses TRBV29-1 and TRBJ1-5. Germline assignment: CDR1 SQVTM and CDR2 ANQGSEA. The CDR3 consists of 14 residues. CDR3 amino acids: CSVPSSDSNQPQHF.

The chain joins TRBV9 to TRBJ1-2; TCRdb outputs TRBD1, but without DNA this stays unchecked. Germline V gene lookup returns CDR1 SGDLS and CDR2 YYNGEE. This CDR3 has 14 amino acids. The CDR3 sequence: CASSDAGGAYGYTF. The full variable domain, its missing parts supplied by reference TRBV9 and TRBJ1-2, is DSGVTQTPKHLITATGQRVTLRCSPRSGDLSVYWYQQSLDQGLQFLIQYYNGEERAKGNILERFSAQQFPDLHSELNLSSLELGDSALYFCASSDAGGAYGYTFGSGTRLTVV.

The chain employs TRBV6-6 and TRBJ2-5; TCRdb reports TRBD2, a call that lacks DNA to check it against. The germline CDR1 and CDR2 sequences are MNHNY and SVGAGI (reference sequence). CDR3 length: 19 amino acids. The CDR3 here is CASSYHIAGGPADQETQYF.

The chain joins TRBV7-9 to TRBJ2-1; TCRdb's assignment of TRBD2 cannot be checked, as there is no DNA. CDR3 length: 15 residues. Per germline, CDR1 SEHNR and CDR2 FQNEAQ (reference sequence). CDR3: CASSSTSGGLLPQFF.

The gene calls are TRBV13 and TRBJ2-5; absent DNA, TCRdb's TRBD1 call cannot be checked. Per the germline V gene, CDR1 is PRHDT and CDR2 is FYEKMQ (reference sequence). This CDR3 spans 15 amino acids. This CDR3 reads CASSDRTGSEETQYF.

The chain joins TRBV4-3 to TRBJ2-7; the D call of TRBD2 rests on TCRdb alone, since no DNA is present to check it. The germline gives CDR1 LGHNA, CDR2 YSLEER. CDR3 length equals 15 residues. CDR3 in amino acids: CASSQGFAAGVEQYF.

CDR3: CASSFGRANSYEQYF. The chain has TRBV13 and TRBJ2-7. Germline CDR1 and CDR2: PRHDT and FYEKMQ (reference sequence). The CDR3 runs to 15 residues.

The rearrangement uses TRBV5-4 and TRBJ2-7; TCRdb's assignment of TRBD1 cannot be checked, as there is no DNA. CDR1 SGHNT and CDR2 YYREEE come from the germline V gene (reference sequence). The CDR3 covers 16 residues. This CDR3 is CASSAPGTGGSYEQYF.

V is TRBV12-3 or TRBV12-4 and J is TRBJ1-1; TCRdb gives TRBD1 as the D gene, but with no DNA this cannot be confirmed. The CDR3 extends over 14 amino acids. The CDR3 loop reads CASRGTGSRTEAFF.

V is TRBV5-6 and J is TRBJ2-7. The CDR3 runs to 13 residues. Germline V gene lookup returns CDR1 SGHDT and CDR2 YYEEEE. CDR3 sequence reads: CASSLGQPSEQYF.